This passage covers 29 T cell receptor beta chains from one sample sequenced in a study of blood T cells in healthy people across ages. For the second PCR, which ran for roughly 6 to 11 cycles, a sample-barcoded 5' primer and a J-beta primer mix were used. TCRdb reanalysed the 5' RACE reads using MiXCR and keeps one entry per CDR3 protein. The sample carries approximately 880,000 distinct CDR3 sequences, roughly 50% recorded once. Sequenced sample: blood. The source of these receptors is a man younger than 40 in good health.

The chain combines TRBV6-5 with TRBJ2-5, with D tentatively TRBD1 (5 bases). V lost 0 bases to trimming and J lost 6 bases, with 14 bases between them. This CDR3 region has 15 residues. Per the germline V gene, CDR1 is MNHEY and CDR2 is SVGAGI. The CDR3 DNA sequence: TGTGCCAGCAGTTACTCAATTCAGGGTATTCAGACCCAGTACTTC. Translation gives CASSYSIQGIQTQYF.

This clonotype has just a few counts. This sequence joins TRBV10-3 and TRBJ2-7; 7 bases align to TRBD2. This CDR3 comprises 14 residues. V lost 11 bases and J lost 7; bases outside the gene matches: 17. Germline values: CDR1 ENHRY, CDR2 SYGVKD. The CDR3 protein is CASRTAGAIREQYF. CDR3 DNA sequence: TGTGCCTCAAGGACCGCGGGAGCTATAAGGGAGCAGTACTTC.

In this sample, this clonotype turned up a few times. The CDR3 sequence: CSARLRRAYEQYF. As DNA, the CDR3 is TGCAGTGCTAGGTTACGACGGGCCTACGAGCAGTACTTC. This chain connects TRBV20-1 to TRBJ2-7; D unclear. V was shortened by 3 bases and J by 2 bases, with 11 bases between the two germline ends. The CDR3 covers 13 residues. CDR1 DFQATT and CDR2 SNEGSKA come from the germline V gene (reference sequence).

This clonotype was found a few times. This CDR3 reads CASSEPGTTTYNEQFF. CDR3 DNA: TGTGCCAGCAGTGAACCCGGGACAACAACCTACAATGAGCAGTTCTTC. V and J are TRBV12-3 or TRBV12-4 and TRBJ2-1; perhaps TRBD1 as D (6 bases). The CDR3 spans 16 residues. V lost 5 bases and J 2 bases, leaving 16 bases between the germline ends.

The V gene is TRBV7-2, the J gene TRBJ2-1; 11 bases are a match to TRBD2. V shed 2 bases, J shed 7 bases, and the junction held 4 bases outside the gene matches. CDR3 length: 15 residues. Per the germline V gene, CDR1 is SGHTA and CDR2 is FQGNSA. CDR3 protein: CASSLPSGGLNEQFF. The CDR3 nucleotides read TGTGCCAGCAGCTTACCTAGCGGGGGGTTGAATGAGCAGTTCTTC. Drawing the rest from reference TRBV7-2 and TRBJ2-1, the complete variable domain is GAGVSQSPSNKVTEKGKDVELRCDPISGHTALYWYRQSLGQGLEFLIYFQGNSAPDKSGLPSDRFSAERTGGSVSTLTIQRTQQEDSAVYLCASSLPSGGLNEQFFGPGTRLTVL.

The rearrangement joins TRBV7-3 to TRBJ2-3; D gene unclear. V was trimmed by 7 bases and J by 0 bases, leaving 11 bases between them. The CDR3 length is 14 residues. CDR1 and CDR2 from the germline V gene are SGHTA and FQGTGA. In DNA form, the CDR3 reads TGTGCCAGCAAACACGAGCCTAGCACAGATACGCAGTATTTT. This codes for CASKHEPSTDTQYF.

The chain recombines TRBV20-1 with TRBJ2-3; D remains ambiguous. Germline V gene data show CDR1 as DFQATT and CDR2 as SNEGSKA (reference sequence). CDR3 length equals 8 residues. This CDR3 is CRMDTQYF. In nucleotides, the CDR3 is TGCAGGATGGATACGCAGTATTTT.

V gene TRBV14 combines with J gene TRBJ1-2; perhaps TRBD1 as D (6 bases). With 1 base removed from V and 4 bases from J, the gap between germline ends came to 19 bases. The CDR3 covers 17 residues. CDR1 SGHDN and CDR2 FVKESK come from the germline V gene. The CDR3: CASSQVNSGTSVYGYTF. The CDR3 bases are TGTGCCAGCAGCCAAGTCAACTCGGGGACATCAGTCTATGGCTACACCTTC. Combining the CDR3 with reference TRBV14 and TRBJ1-2 gives the whole variable domain EAGVTQFPSHSVIEKGQTVTLRCDPISGHDNLYWYRRVMGKEIKFLLHFVKESKQDESGMPNNRFLAERTGGTYSTLKVQPAELEDSGVYFCASSQVNSGTSVYGYTFGSGTRLTVV.

This clonotype was detected a few times. V and J are TRBV12-3 or TRBV12-4 and TRBJ2-7, with 7 nucleotides matching TRBD2. J gave up 2 bases and V 5 bases, and 9 bases lay outside the gene matches. This CDR3 is 15 amino acids long. The CDR3 here is CASSPNGGIPYEQYF. The CDR3 DNA follows: TGTGCCAGCAGTCCCAACGGGGGGATCCCCTACGAGCAGTACTTC.

The rearrangement links TRBV20-1 to TRBJ2-2, with TRBD2 matching over 9 bases. The trim removed 5 bases at V and 0 bases at J, leaving 4 bases unmatched. CDR3 length: 15 residues. CDR1 and CDR2 from the germline V gene are DFQATT and SNEGSKA (reference sequence). CDR3 sequence: CSAPIAGANTGELFF. DNA of the CDR3: TGCAGTGCTCCAATAGCGGGGGCGAACACCGGGGAGCTGTTTTTT.

This clonotype was seen a single time. The rearrangement uses TRBV28 and TRBJ1-3, with TRBD1 as a possible D gene (6 bases). Germline-derived CDR1 and CDR2 are MDHEN and SYDVKM. This CDR3 has 15 residues. V was trimmed by 6 bases and J by 4 bases, leaving 16 bases between them. The CDR3 loop reads CASRMGGGPGNTIYF. In nucleotides, the CDR3 is TGTGCCAGCAGAATGGGGGGGGGGCCAGGAAACACCATATATTTT.

In this sample, this clonotype turned up a few times. The CDR3 loop reads CASSPYFPYGYTF. In DNA, the CDR3 is TGTGCCAGCAGCCCCTATTTCCCCTATGGCTACACCTTC. J is TRBJ1-2 and V is TRBV7-2; D gene unclear. CDR3 length: 13 amino acids. The germline V gene encodes CDR1 SGHTA and CDR2 FQGNSA. Deletions cut 5 bases from V and 4 bases from J, with 11 bases between.

This clonotype was counted only a few times. This chain uses TRBV11-2 with TRBJ1-5; the match to TRBD1 covers 8 bases. The trim removed 5 bases at V and 2 bases at J, leaving 26 bases unmatched. The germline gives CDR1 SGHAT, CDR2 FQNNGV. The CDR3 loop spans 22 amino acids. This CDR3 is CASSPNSADRVKNWSGNQPQHF. The CDR3 region has the DNA TGTGCCAGCAGCCCGAATTCGGCGGACAGGGTCAAAAACTGGAGCGGCAATCAGCCCCAGCATTTT.

Points on this clonotype: The junction and the germline gene differ at one end; a read error may be behind it. This chain links TRBV6-2 or TRBV6-3 with TRBJ2-7; 10 positions agree with TRBD1. The CDR3 has 15 amino acids. Germline-derived CDR1 and CDR2 are MNHEY and SVGEGT. The CDR3 reads CASTSGTGASDEQYF. As DNA, the CDR3 is TGTGCCAGCACCTCCGGGACAGGGGCCTCCGACGAGCAGTACTTC.

This chain joins TRBV7-9 and TRBJ2-7; D is perhaps TRBD1 (5 bases). This CDR3 contains 12 residues. From germline, CDR1 is SEHNR and CDR2 FQNEAQ (reference sequence). V was pared by 5 bases and J by 4 bases, with 9 bases between. The CDR3 region is CASSDSGYEQYF. The CDR3 DNA is TGTGCCAGCAGCGATTCAGGGTACGAGCAGTACTTC.

This clonotype was counted once. The chain employs TRBV12-3 or TRBV12-4 and TRBJ2-1; D is uncertain. The length of the CDR3 is 12 residues. V lost 7 bases and J 6 bases, leaving 10 bases between the germline ends. The CDR3 DNA reads TGTGCCAGCACTCCAGCAACCAATGAGCAGTTCTTC. It codes for CASTPATNEQFF.

The chain uses TRBV5-1 and TRBJ2-5; maybe TRBD2 (6 bases). Germline CDR1 reads SGHRS; CDR2 reads YFSETQ. Trimming pared 4 bases from V and 11 bases from J, leaving 24 bases between. The CDR3 is 15 residues long. CDR3: CASSPATSFTHEQYF. CDR3 nucleotide sequence: TGCGCCAGCAGCCCCGCGACTAGTTTTACCCATGAGCAGTACTTC.

V gene TRBV21-1 combines with J gene TRBJ2-5; the D call TRBD1 from the table was never checked on the DNA. TRBV21-1 is designated a pseudogene. This CDR3 spans 15 amino acids. CDR3 amino acids: CASSTRLSGGETQYF. In nucleotides, the CDR3 is TGTGCCAGCAGCACGCGTTTGAGTGGGGGAGAGACCCAGTACTTC.

A remark on this clonotype: A much bigger clone sits one base away, suggesting this may be a read error. The chain uses TRBV5-5 and TRBJ1-5; TRBD1 matches at 8 bases. The V gene's germline CDR1 is SGHKS and CDR2 YYEKEE (reference sequence). The CDR3 covers 15 residues. The DNA for the CDR3 is TGTGCCAGCAGCTTCTGGACAGGGAGCAATCGGCCCCAGCATTTT. It is translated as CASSFWTGSNRPQHF.

This clonotype has only one observation. The J gene is TRBJ1-2, the V gene TRBV6-1; D perhaps matches TRBD1 (5 bases). Germline V gives CDR1 MNHNS, CDR2 SASEGT. V gave up 8 bases and J gave up 2 bases, with 21 bases separating them. This CDR3 has 16 residues. The CDR3 region is CASRHRGTGGNYGYTF. The CDR3 DNA is TGTGCCAGCCGCCATCGGGGGACCGGTGGGAACTATGGCTACACCTTC.

The chain carries TRBV20-1 and TRBJ1-2; TRBD1 aligns across 7 bases. Germline loops: CDR1 DFQATT, CDR2 SNEGSKA (reference sequence). J lost 4 bases, V lost 5 bases, and 10 bases had no gene match. CDR3 length equals 14 residues. CDR3 sequence: CSAGGDSGSYGYTF. The CDR3 nucleotides are TGCAGTGCTGGTGGGGACAGTGGGAGCTATGGCTACACCTTC.

This clonotype was seen a few times. This chain connects TRBV10-3 to TRBJ2-7, with D perhaps TRBD2 (6 bases). The CDR3 consists of 13 residues. Germline CDR1 ENHRY, CDR2 SYGVKD. Trimming cost V 6 bases and J 5 bases, with 14 bases left between them. For the CDR3, the DNA is TGTGCCATCAGGCGGGCGGGACCGGACGAGCAGTACTTC. Its protein product is CAIRRAGPDEQYF.

Details on this clonotype: Since a much larger clone is just one base distant, this may be a read error. The chain joins TRBV6-5 to TRBJ2-1, with D possibly called TRBD1 or TRBD2 (6 bases each). With the DNA end fitting TRBJ2-7 better, the J assignment may be wrong. Germline V gene lookup returns CDR1 MNHEY and CDR2 SVGAGI. The CDR3 length is 14 residues. CDR3 region: CASSRRGPYNEQYF. CDR3 nucleotides: TGTGCCAGCAGTCGTCGGGGGCCCTACAATGAGCAGTACTTC.

In this sample, this clonotype turned up a few times. V and J are TRBV7-9 and TRBJ1-4, with 10 bases aligning to TRBD1. The germline V gene encodes CDR1 SEHNR and CDR2 FQNEAQ (reference sequence). V was pared by 4 bases and J by 7 bases, with 9 bases of the junction left unmatched. The CDR3 sequence is 16 residues long. This CDR3 reads CASSSGGQGRIEKLFF. As DNA, the CDR3 is TGTGCCAGCAGCTCCGGGGGACAGGGGAGGATTGAAAAACTGTTTTTT.

The V gene is TRBV20-1, the J gene TRBJ2-7; the D gene is possibly TRBD1 (5 bases). CDR1 DFQATT and CDR2 SNEGSKA come from the germline V gene (reference sequence). Trimming stripped 6 bases from V and 2 bases from J, with 11 bases between. The CDR3 covers 12 residues. The CDR3 region has the DNA TGCAGTGCCAGTGACAGTACCTACGAGCAGTACTTC. Translating it yields CSASDSTYEQYF.

The V and J genes are TRBV7-8 and TRBJ2-5, with 8 bases fitting TRBD2. V lost 5 bases to trimming and J lost 3 bases; unmatched junction nucleotides: 11. Looked up from germline, CDR1 is SGHVS and CDR2 is FQNEAQ. CDR3 length: 16 residues. The CDR3 nucleotides are TGTGCCAGCAGCCCCCTCGGCGGGGGGCTTAAAGAGACCCAGTACTTC. Its translation is CASSPLGGGLKETQYF.

The V and J genes are TRBV2 and TRBJ1-4; TRBD1 aligns across 9 bases. J was trimmed by 8 bases and V by 4 bases; bases with no gene match: 11. The CDR3 is 16 residues long. The germline V gene encodes CDR1 SNHLY and CDR2 FYNNEI. The CDR3 DNA reads TGTGCCAGCAGTGGAGAACGGGACAGGGCGCGGGAAAAACTGTTTTTT. This translates into CASSGERDRAREKLFF.

This clonotype was seen only once. V is TRBV12-3 or TRBV12-4 and J is TRBJ2-1, with D perhaps given as TRBD1 or TRBD2 (5 bases each). Trimming cost V 5 bases and J 5 bases, with 16 bases left between them. The CDR3 extends over 15 amino acids. The CDR3 DNA reads as TGTGCCAGCAGTCCCGGACGGGGCAGGAACAATGAGCAGTTCTTC. Encoded protein: CASSPGRGRNNEQFF.

This clonotype was recorded only once. This clone may be a read error of a much larger clone one base away. In nucleotides, the CDR3 is TGTGCCGGCAGCTTCCCACCCGGAGATACGCAGTATTTT. The encoded protein is CAGSFPPGDTQYF. V gene TRBV7-9 combines with J gene TRBJ2-3; D is unclear. The CDR3 runs 13 residues. Germline values: CDR1 SEHNR, CDR2 FQNEAQ (reference sequence).